The 26 T cell receptor beta chains below come from one sample, sequenced in a study of beta chain features in type 1 diabetes. Study-wide results and limits: In all four CD4+ subsets, TCRB CDR3 length was significantly, moderately reduced in type 1 diabetes.

The investigators reverse transcribed all of the isolated RNA, so they sequenced expressed TCRB transcripts. Clones were read by immunoSEQ multiplex PCR, and TCRdb kept only the in-frame ones, dropping some. The table lists about 240,000 clones, about 14% of them singletons. These TCRs are of unknown antigen specificity. Sequencing used naive CD4+ T cells from blood. Receptor source: a man aged 25 to 40 with type 1 diabetes.

This sequence joins TRBV4-2 and TRBJ2-7; TRBD1 aligns across 7 bases. This CDR3 region has 14 residues. Trimming at V came to 3 bases and at J to 6 bases, leaving 8 bases not matched to a gene. CDR1 LGHNA and CDR2 YNFKEQ come from the germline V gene. The CDR3: CASSQASGQVEQYF. For the CDR3, the DNA is TGTGCCAGCAGCCAGGCAAGCGGACAGGTCGAGCAGTACTTC.

The chain joins TRBV4-1 to TRBJ1-5, with D tentatively TRBD1 (5 bases). Per germline, CDR1 MGHRA and CDR2 YSYEKL. V dropped 2 bases and J dropped 7 bases, with 18 bases sitting between them. The CDR3 extends over 16 amino acids. CDR3 region: CASSQNRWQGGQPQHF. In DNA form, the CDR3 reads TGCGCCAGCAGCCAAAACAGGTGGCAGGGTGGCCAGCCCCAGCATTTT.

This clone was found a few times. The gene calls are TRBV6-1 and TRBJ1-2, with a tentative D call TRBD1 (6 bases). CDR1 and CDR2 (germline): MNHNS, SASEGT. The CDR3 loop spans 15 amino acids. V dropped 1 base and J dropped 2 bases, with 11 bases sitting between them. In DNA form, the CDR3 reads TGTGCCAGCAGTGAAGTGGGGGCCAGGAACTATGGCTACACCTTC. Translation: CASSEVGARNYGYTF.

The chain carries TRBV29-1 and TRBJ2-1; 9 bases line up with TRBD2. The CDR3 length is 14 residues. J gave up 4 bases and V 8 bases, and 9 bases lay outside the gene matches. Germline V CDR1 and CDR2: SQVTM, ANQGSEA. The CDR3 protein is CSLVSSGAYNEQFF. The CDR3 nucleotides are TGCAGCTTAGTCTCTAGCGGGGCGTACAATGAGCAGTTCTTC.

The gene calls are TRBV11-2 and TRBJ2-1; 9 bases line up with TRBD2. The J segment lost 9 bases and the V segment lost 3 bases, leaving 15 bases of the junction unmatched. The germline gives CDR1 SGHAT, CDR2 FQNNGV. CDR3 size: 17 residues. The CDR3 DNA follows: TGTGCCAGCAGCTTGCTGGCGGGGGCTGGAGCGGGGGGTGAGCAGTTCTTC. Its translation: CASSLLAGAGAGGEQFF.

The V call is TRBV19, the J call TRBJ2-3; D is perhaps TRBD2 (5 bases). With 4 bases removed from V and 8 bases from J, the gap between germline ends came to 16 bases. Germline V CDR1 and CDR2: LNHDA, SQIVND (reference sequence). CDR3 length: 14 amino acids. The DNA of the CDR3 is TGTGCCAGTAGTACTGGTCCCCCTCGGGGTACGCAGTATTTT. Amino acid sequence: CASSTGPPRGTQYF.

A few counts support this clone. The gene calls are TRBV14 and TRBJ2-7; TRBD1 agrees at 7 bases. Germline V gene lookup returns CDR1 SGHDN and CDR2 FVKESK. The V gene end was trimmed by 1 base and the J gene end by 2 bases; junction bases not matched to a gene: 2. The CDR3 is 14 amino acids. In DNA form, the CDR3 reads TGTGCCAGCAGCCAAGGCCAGGGGGCCTACGAGCAGTACTTC. Amino acid sequence: CASSQGQGAYEQYF.

Only a few counts were recorded for this clone. The rearrangement uses TRBV27 and TRBJ2-1; tentatively, D is TRBD2 (6 bases). Trimming removed 5 bases from V and 5 bases from J, with 19 bases in between. This CDR3 contains 16 residues. In germline, CDR1 is MNHEY, CDR2 SMNVEV (reference sequence). The CDR3 coding sequence is TGTGCCAGCAGTATAAAGCATGCGGGGTACAACAATGAGCAGTTCTTC. Protein: CASSIKHAGYNNEQFF.

J is TRBJ2-1 and V is TRBV11-2, with 10 bases that match TRBD2. With V trimmed by 6 bases and J by 2 bases, 4 bases remained unmatched. The length of the CDR3 is 15 residues. CDR1 is SGHAT, CDR2 FQNNGV, per germline. The CDR3 DNA reads TGTGCCAGCAGTCGAGCGGGAGGGCCCTACAATGAGCAGTTCTTC. Translating it yields CASSRAGGPYNEQFF.

V is TRBV5-1 and J is TRBJ2-7, with 8 bases that match TRBD2. The ends lost 4 bases at V and 4 bases at J; junction bases unmatched: 4. This CDR3 has 13 amino acids. Germline CDR1 is SGHRS and CDR2 is YFSETQ. Written as DNA, the CDR3 is TGCGCCAGCAGCCCGGGACTAGTTTACGAGCAGTACTTC. This gives the protein CASSPGLVYEQYF.

In this sample, this clone turned up a few times. This chain uses TRBV4-2 with TRBJ2-1; TRBD2 aligns across 9 bases. Germline values: CDR1 LGHNA, CDR2 YNFKEQ. CDR3 length: 18 residues. Trimming removed 0 bases from V and 9 bases from J; junction bases left unmatched: 15. The CDR3: CASSQEPSGLAGRGEQFF. The CDR3 DNA reads TGTGCCAGCAGCCAAGAACCATCCGGCCTAGCGGGAAGGGGTGAGCAGTTCTTC.

This clone was counted only a few times. The V gene is TRBV6-5, the J gene TRBJ2-4; weak D call: TRBD2 (6 bases). Trimming stripped 4 bases from V and 0 bases from J, with 10 bases between. CDR3 length: 15 amino acids. CDR1 and CDR2 from the germline V gene are MNHEY and SVGAGI. The CDR3 bases are TGTGCCAGCAGTTCTGGGGGACTAGCCAAAAACATTCAGTACTTC. It yields the protein CASSSGGLAKNIQYF.

V is TRBV30 and J is TRBJ1-4; 10 positions agree with TRBD1. Trimming removed 6 bases from V and 5 bases from J; junction bases left unmatched: 6. The CDR3 totals 14 residues. Germline V lookup: CDR1 GTSNPN, CDR2 SVGIG (reference sequence). The CDR3 here is CACPPGQGNEKLFF. The DNA of the CDR3 is TGTGCCTGCCCACCGGGACAGGGGAATGAAAAACTGTTTTTT. The complete variable domain, with remaining parts taken from reference TRBV30 and TRBJ1-4, reads SQTIHQWPATLVQPVGSPLSLECTVEGTSNPNLYWYRQAAGRGLQLLFYSVGIGQISSEVPQNLSASRPQDRQFILSSKKLLLSDSGFYLCACPPGQGNEKLFFGSGTQLSVL.

This clone was observed a handful of times. This chain uses TRBV5-4 with TRBJ1-2; tentatively, D is TRBD1 (5 bases). Trimming pared 0 bases from V and 5 bases from J, leaving 17 bases between. The CDR3 length is 16 residues. Germline V lookup: CDR1 SGHNT, CDR2 YYREEE (reference sequence). CDR3 nucleotide sequence: TGTGCCAGCAGCTTGGAGACAACAGGTGCCCCTTATGGCTACACCTTC. Translation: CASSLETTGAPYGYTF.

The rearrangement joins TRBV5-1 to TRBJ2-4, with 8 bases that match TRBD2. J gave up 6 bases and V 4 bases, and 6 bases lay outside the gene matches. Germline V gene sequence: CDR1 SGHRS, CDR2 YFSETQ. The CDR3 is 14 residues long. The DNA for the CDR3 is TGCGCCAGCAGCCCCTTGGCGGGAGGAAACATTCAGTACTTC. Translation gives CASSPLAGGNIQYF.

There are a few counts of this clone. The chain employs TRBV5-1 and TRBJ1-5; TRBD1 matches 7 bases. The V and J ends lost 2 bases and 4 bases, in that order; junction bases with no gene match: 3. This CDR3 region has 14 residues. Germline V gene data show CDR1 as SGHRS and CDR2 as YFSETQ. The chain's CDR3 is CASSFGTENQPQHF. The CDR3 DNA reads TGCGCCAGCAGCTTCGGGACAGAAAATCAGCCCCAGCATTTT.

The rearrangement links TRBV2 to TRBJ2-7; 7 bases line up with TRBD2. Trimming cost V 3 bases and J 2 bases; bases outside gene matches: 7. The CDR3 totals 15 residues. Germline V gives CDR1 SNHLY, CDR2 FYNNEI. The CDR3: CASSEETGGTYEQYF. Written as DNA, the CDR3 is TGTGCCAGCAGTGAGGAGACGGGGGGAACCTACGAGCAGTACTTC.

This sequence joins TRBV7-9 and TRBJ1-4; D is possibly TRBD1 (6 bases). Germline V gene sequence: CDR1 SEHNR, CDR2 FQNEAQ (reference sequence). V gave up 2 bases and J gave up 5 bases, with 9 bases separating them. The CDR3 is made up of 14 amino acids. CDR3 sequence: CASSLYQGNEKLFF. CDR3 nucleotide sequence: TGTGCCAGCAGCTTATATCAGGGGAATGAAAAACTGTTTTTT.

Only a few counts were recorded for this clone. The chain employs TRBV5-4 and TRBJ1-1; D is unresolved. Deletions cut 4 bases from V and 1 base from J, with 5 bases between. This CDR3 is built from 12 residues. Germline V CDR1 and CDR2: SGHNT, YYREEE (reference sequence). The CDR3 is CASSARNTEAFF. The CDR3 nucleotides read TGTGCCAGCAGCGCCAGGAACACTGAAGCTTTCTTT.

The chain carries TRBV7-2 and TRBJ2-3; D perhaps matches TRBD2 (5 bases). The CDR3 contains 15 residues. Germline V gives CDR1 SGHTA, CDR2 FQGNSA. V was pared by 1 base and J by 0 bases, with 8 bases between. For the CDR3, the DNA is TGTGCCAGCAGCTTAGTCCGGGGTAGCACAGATACGCAGTATTTT. The encoded protein is CASSLVRGSTDTQYF.

The chain has TRBV5-1 and TRBJ2-1; D is perhaps TRBD2 (5 bases). The V and J ends lost 0 bases and 5 bases respectively, with 12 bases between them. The germline V gene encodes CDR1 SGHRS and CDR2 YFSETQ. There are 15 residues in the CDR3. The CDR3 loop reads CASSLAPSNNNEQFF. The CDR3 DNA is TGCGCCAGCAGCTTGGCGCCTAGCAATAACAATGAGCAGTTCTTC.

The V gene is TRBV30, the J gene TRBJ2-3, with TRBD1 matching 8 bases. The CDR3 totals 14 residues. Germline V lookup: CDR1 GTSNPN, CDR2 SVGIG (reference sequence). The V segment lost 5 bases and the J segment 6 bases; nucleotides outside the gene matches: 10. CDR3 nucleotide sequence: TGTGCCTGGGCTCCAGGGGGCTGGGAGGATACGCAGTATTTT. As protein: CAWAPGGWEDTQYF.

The V and J genes are TRBV27 and TRBJ2-5, with D unresolved. The V end lost 5 bases, the J end lost 1 base, and 8 bases lay between the germline ends. Per germline, CDR1 MNHEY and CDR2 SMNVEV (reference sequence). The CDR3 sequence is 13 residues long. CDR3 bases: TGTGCCAGCAGTCGACCGGGCCAAGAGACCCAGTACTTC. Translated: CASSRPGQETQYF.

This clone came up a few times. This chain links TRBV4-1 with TRBJ2-4; weak D call: TRBD2 (6 bases). V was shortened by 1 base and J by 1 base, with 17 bases between the two germline ends. The germline CDR1 and CDR2 sequences are MGHRA and YSYEKL. This CDR3 region has 18 residues. The chain's CDR3 is CASSQGRARGLAKNIQYF. The CDR3 coding sequence is TGCGCCAGCAGCCAAGGTCGGGCTCGGGGACTGGCCAAAAACATTCAGTACTTC.

There are a few counts of this clone. The J gene is TRBJ1-2, the V gene TRBV11-2; D gene unclear. The CDR3 extends over 13 amino acids. V lost 4 bases, J lost 5 bases, and 11 bases lay in between. Germline values: CDR1 SGHAT, CDR2 FQNNGV. The CDR3 protein is CASSSGSDYGYTF. The CDR3 nucleotides are TGTGCCAGCAGCTCCGGGTCAGATTATGGCTACACCTTC.

The V and J genes are TRBV5-1 and TRBJ1-1, with D uncertain. Germline V gene lookup returns CDR1 SGHRS and CDR2 YFSETQ. Between the trimmed V and J ends, which lost 0 bases and 3 bases, there was a span of 9 bases. The CDR3 spans 14 residues. The CDR3: CASSLGQAYTEAFF. The CDR3 bases are TGCGCCAGCAGCTTGGGGCAGGCTTACACTGAAGCTTTCTTT.